This TCR beta chain was sequenced for a study of control samples from healthy donors and cancer patients. TCRdb keeps only in-frame clones here, not all; method: immunoSEQ multiplex PCR. The table records some 90,000 clones, 86% of them present only once. Germline V gene lookup returns CDR1 SGHNT and CDR2 YENEEA. CDR3 size: 13 residues. V lost 3 bases and J lost 8, with 11 bases in between. The chain has TRBV11-3 and TRBJ1-5; no clear D. Sequenced material: blood. The TCR was taken from a woman aged 45-65 years in good health. As DNA, the CDR3 is TGTGCCAGCAGCTTTTCTAGTATGGAGCCCCAGCATTTT. Translating gives CASSFSSMEPQHF.